The T cell receptor beta chain described here comes from a study of CD8 T cells in Susac syndrome. The CDR3 length is 14 residues. The germline V gene encodes CDR1 KGHSH and CDR2 LQKENI. The trim removed 5 bases at V and 7 bases at J, leaving 9 bases unmatched. This clonotype has more than one count but fewer than ten. RNA, at about 0.45 to 1 ug, was reverse transcribed with random hexamers. The method of amplification for TCR beta CDR3 was immunoSEQ multiplex PCR, covering 54 Vbeta and 13 Jbeta. MiXCR was run by TCRdb on the immunoSEQ multiplex PCR reads, yielding one entry per CDR3 protein. Of 120,000 or so distinct CDR3 sequences in the sample, roughly 92% were seen once. Healthy donors served as age- and sex-matched controls. It was negative isolation that provided the CD8+ and CD4+ T cells, whereas TEMRA cells were enriched by FACS.

The rearrangement uses TRBV18 and TRBJ2-7, with TRBD1 identical over 9 bases. The sequence came from a human donor in good health. Material: CD4+ T cells from PBMCs. The CDR3 region is CASSASQGAVEQYF. Written as DNA, the CDR3 is TGTGCCAGCTCAGCATCACAGGGGGCAGTGGAGCAGTACTTC.